These T cell receptor beta chains were read from a single sample in a study of blood T cell repertoires in COVID-19. Assay used: immunoSEQ multiplex PCR; TCRdb lists only in-frame clones, some missing. Of roughly 200,000 clones listed, about 76% are singletons. Specimen: peripheral blood. The source of these receptors is a woman in her 40s with COVID-19, enrolled during active disease. Both conserved end residues are part of each CDR3. D genes are given only for firm matches. A row's size may be missing; if present it is once, few, many or a size class.

V gene	clone size	D gene	J gene	CDR3 protein	CDR3 DNA
TRBV7-6	few	TRBD1	TRBJ2-1	CASSPRQGGSYNEQFF	TGTGCCAGCAGCCCTCGACAGGGTGGCTCCTACAATGAGCAGTTCTTC
TRBV5-4	NA	TRBD2	TRBJ2-7	CASSPAGGLLAGSYEQYF	TGTGCCAGCAGCCCCGCCGGGGGCCTACTAGCGGGGTCCTACGAGCAGTACTTC
TRBV5-1	NA	TRBD2	TRBJ2-7	CASKGGYYEQYF	TGCGCCAGCAAGGGAGGGTACTACGAGCAGTACTTC
TRBV4-1	once	TRBD2	TRBJ2-1	CASSQGLAGGYLSYNEQFF	TGCGCCAGCAGCCAGGGACTAGCGGGAGGTTATCTCTCCTACAATGAGCAGTTCTTC
TRBV4-2	NA	TRBD2	TRBJ2-3	CASSQDRYGGAGTDTQYF	TGTGCCAGCAGCCAAGATCGATACGGGGGGGCTGGGACAGATACGCAGTATTTT
TRBV27	NA	TRBD1	TRBJ1-2	CASTTGQGNYGYTF	TGTGCCAGCACCACGGGACAGGGGAACTATGGCTACACCTTC
TRBV19	NA	NA	TRBJ1-5	CASRDRLQPQHF	TGTGCCAGTAGGGACAGACTACAGCCCCAGCATTTT
TRBV7-2	few	NA	TRBJ1-3	CASSRLGSGNTIYF	TGTGCCAGCAGCCGGCTAGGCTCTGGAAACACCATATATTTT
TRBV19	NA	NA	TRBJ1-1	CATRNYLNTEAFF	TGTGCCACGCGGAACTATTTGAACACTGAAGCTTTCTTT
TRBV4-1	NA	NA	TRBJ1-5	CASSQGAQPQHF	TGCGCCAGCAGCCAGGGAGCTCAGCCCCAGCATTTT
TRBV19	NA	TRBD2	TRBJ2-4	CASSIAGAKNIQYF	TGTGCCAGCTCTATAGCGGGAGCCAAAAACATTCAGTACTTC
TRBV5-1	NA	TRBD2	TRBJ2-3	CASSSLAGGSTDTQYF	TGCGCCAGCAGCTCCTTAGCGGGAGGGTCCACAGATACGCAGTATTTT
TRBV5-4	NA	NA	TRBJ1-4	CASSLRTFATNEKLFF	TGTGCCAGCAGCTTACGGACTTTTGCAACTAATGAAAAACTGTTTTTT
TRBV6-5	NA	NA	TRBJ1-5	CASRSQGYFEPQHF	TGTGCCAGCAGATCGCAGGGGTACTTCGAGCCCCAGCATTTT
TRBV7-7	NA	TRBD1	TRBJ2-2	CASSLVGTANTGELFF	TGTGCCAGCAGCTTAGTAGGGACAGCAAACACCGGGGAGCTGTTTTTT
TRBV28	once	NA	TRBJ2-1	CASSSGGGRSYNEQFF	TGTGCCAGCAGCTCGGGGGGCGGGAGATCCTACAATGAGCAGTTCTTC
TRBV7-9	NA	NA	TRBJ1-2	CASEESRGYTF	TGTGCCAGCGAGGAATCGCGGGGCTACACCTTC
TRBV5-4	NA	NA	TRBJ1-1	CASSPRRGGDTEAFF	TGTGCCAGCAGCCCCCGGCGGGGAGGCGACACTGAAGCTTTCTTT
TRBV7-6	NA	NA	TRBJ2-5	CASSLMTDQETQYF	TGTGCCAGCAGCCTAATGACAGACCAAGAGACCCAGTACTTC
TRBV15	NA	NA	TRBJ1-3	CATSITNRVRGNTIYF	TGTGCCACCAGCATCACCAACAGGGTCCGTGGAAACACCATATATTTT
TRBV7-8	NA	NA	TRBJ2-1	CASSFRDNHNEQFF	TGTGCCAGCAGCTTCCGAGACAACCACAATGAGCAGTTCTTC
TRBV4-2	NA	NA	TRBJ1-5	CASSQDRLGAGQPQHF	TGTGCCAGCAGCCAAGATCGTCTGGGGGCGGGTCAGCCCCAGCATTTT
TRBV15	NA	NA	TRBJ1-5	CATSRGPGGTSQPQHF	TGTGCCACCAGCAGAGGACCGGGAGGGACCAGTCAGCCCCAGCATTTT
TRBV29-1	NA	TRBD2	TRBJ2-1	CSVARSGGPNEQFF	TGCAGCGTTGCTCGAAGCGGGGGGCCCAATGAGCAGTTCTTC
TRBV19	NA	TRBD2	TRBJ2-5	CASSPGRAGGGETQYF	TGTGCCAGTAGTCCCGGGAGAGCGGGGGGGGGAGAGACCCAGTACTTC
TRBV5-1	NA	TRBD1	TRBJ2-7	CASSTTGEYEQYF	TGCGCCAGCAGCACGACAGGGGAATACGAGCAGTACTTC
TRBV5-1	NA	TRBD2	TRBJ2-5	CASSLVPGTSEQETQYF	TGCGCCAGCAGCTTGGTTCCCGGGACTAGCGAACAAGAGACCCAGTACTTC
TRBV5-8	NA	NA	TRBJ1-3	CASSRPYTQGPGNTIYF	TGTGCCAGCAGCCGCCCGTATACGCAGGGTCCTGGAAACACCATATATTTT
TRBV18	NA	NA	TRBJ1-1	CASSLGGGLQGEAFF	TGTGCCAGCTCCCTAGGAGGAGGGCTACAAGGTGAAGCTTTCTTT
TRBV25-1	many	TRBD2	TRBJ2-5	CASSDAGGQPETQYF	TGTGCCAGCAGTGACGCGGGGGGGCAGCCAGAGACCCAGTACTTC
TRBV28	NA	TRBD1	TRBJ1-6	CASSLSASGTGNSPLHF	TGTGCCAGCAGTTTATCGGCAAGTGGGACAGGGAATTCACCCCTCCACTTT
TRBV11-2	NA	TRBD1	TRBJ1-2	CASSSTRDRVKEGYTF	TGTGCCAGCAGCTCAACCAGGGACAGGGTGAAGGAGGGGTACACCTTC
TRBV12-3/TRBV12-4	NA	NA	TRBJ1-5	CASSFSDQPQHF	TGTGCCAGCAGTTTCTCCGATCAGCCCCAGCATTTT
TRBV9	NA	TRBD2	TRBJ2-2	CASSVASGGAVYTGELFF	TGTGCCAGCAGCGTAGCGAGCGGGGGGGCAGTTTACACCGGGGAGCTGTTTTTT
TRBV5-1	NA	TRBD1	TRBJ2-2	CASSLVTGGTGELFF	TGCGCCAGCAGCTTGGTGACAGGGGGAACCGGGGAGCTGTTTTTT
TRBV27	NA	TRBD1	TRBJ1-1	CASSLSGRQGEAFF	TGTGCCAGCAGTTTATCGGGGAGACAGGGGGAAGCTTTCTTT
TRBV5-4	NA	TRBD2	TRBJ2-1	CASSSGTSGRSEQFF	TGTGCCAGCAGCTCCGGGACTAGCGGGAGAAGTGAGCAGTTCTTC
TRBV7-9	NA	NA	TRBJ1-3	CASSLAGSSGNTIYF	TGTGCCAGCAGCTTAGCGGGCAGCTCTGGAAACACCATATATTTT
TRBV4-3	NA	TRBD1	TRBJ2-5	CASSPTGEETQYF	TGCGCCAGCAGCCCGACAGGGGAAGAGACCCAGTACTTC
TRBV29-1	NA	TRBD1	TRBJ1-5	CSVWTGGNNQPQHF	TGCAGCGTTTGGACAGGGGGTAATAATCAGCCCCAGCATTTT
TRBV6-4	NA	TRBD1	TRBJ1-1	CASRMEPGQGEAFF	TGTGCCAGCAGGATGGAACCGGGACAGGGTGAAGCTTTCTTT
TRBV19	many	NA	TRBJ1-2	CASSTRGGEQSGYTF	TGTGCCAGTAGTACCAGGGGAGGGGAGCAAAGTGGCTACACCTTC
TRBV25-1	NA	TRBD1	TRBJ1-6	CASSEYQGQGGNSPLHF	TGTGCCAGCAGTGAATACCAAGGACAGGGAGGCAATTCACCCCTCCACTTT
TRBV4-1	NA	TRBD2	TRBJ2-7	CASSQVTLAITYEQYF	TGCGCCAGCAGCCAAGTGACACTAGCGATCACCTACGAGCAGTACTTC
TRBV2	NA	NA	TRBJ2-7	CASTFRDEQYF	TGTGCCAGCACCTTCAGGGACGAGCAGTACTTC
TRBV6-2/TRBV6-3	NA	TRBD1	TRBJ1-1	CASSYSWDRGTEAFF	TGTGCCAGCAGTTACTCCTGGGACAGGGGCACTGAAGCTTTCTTT
TRBV15	NA	NA	TRBJ1-2	CATSRPPTYGYTF	TGTGCCACCAGCAGACCTCCTACCTATGGCTACACCTTC
TRBV9	NA	TRBD2	TRBJ2-3	CASTRGDRVVDTQYF	TGTGCCAGCACCCGGGGGGACCGGGTCGTCGATACGCAGTATTTT